This T cell receptor (beta chain) was captured by sequencing in a study of Graves' ophthalmopathy and Graves' hyperthyroidism. Study results and limitations: A 13-signature model separated ophthalmopathy from stable hyperthyroidism, around 88% sensitivity, 65% to 82% specificity. Progression of ophthalmopathy was predicted by the model with 70% to 71% sensitivity and 72.22% specificity. Most expanded thyroid clonotypes above 0.001 frequency also appeared in blood.

The J segment lost 4 bases and the V segment lost 6 bases, leaving 7 bases of the junction unmatched. CDR1 is SQVTM and CDR2 is ANQGSEA in the germline V gene. The CDR3 is 14 residues long. Researchers took RNA transcripts and amplified TCR beta CDR3 regions from them. HTBI-primed first-round RT-PCR preceded second-round multiplex PCR. MiXCR, applied by TCRdb to the multiplex PCR reads, yields one record per CDR3 protein. In the table there are some 350,000 distinct CDR3 sequences, about a sixth of which are singletons. This clonotype was seen a few times. Its antigen is unidentified. The sequence was obtained from an adult woman with stable Graves' hyperthyroidism. The chain joins TRBV29-1 to TRBJ2-7; 12 nucleotides align to TRBD1. Source material: peripheral blood. The CDR3 DNA reads TGCAGCGTCGGCCGGGACAGGGGGCTATACGAGCAGTACTTC. Residues: CSVGRDRGLYEQYF.